The source of this T cell receptor beta chain is a study of beta chain features in type 1 diabetes. General study points: cDNA sequencing could over-represent cells with high TCR expression. Type 1 diabetes patients had fewer VDJ junction insertions and more deletions. There was a moderate but significant shortening of TCRB CDR3s in all four CD4+ subsets of Type 1 diabetes patients.

Heparinised blood was drawn once per donor, averaging roughly 0.11 L. The isolated RNA, all of it, was reverse transcribed, so expressed TCRB transcripts were what got sequenced. Data came from immunoSEQ multiplex PCR; TCRdb stores just in-frame clones and leaves some out. The sample includes more than 300,000 clones, roughly 12% of them seen just once. In regard to this clone: As yet, its antigen is unknown.

The ends were cut back, 3 bases at V and 7 bases at J, with 16 bases in the middle. CDR1 LNHDA and CDR2 SQIVND come from the germline V gene (reference sequence). CDR3 length: 15 residues. This clonotype originated in a woman aged 18-29 years with type 1 diabetes. Sequencing was carried out using naive CD4+ T cells from blood. The rearrangement links TRBV19 to TRBJ2-1, with D perhaps matching TRBD1 (7 bases). The CDR3 DNA follows: TGTGCCAGTAGTATGCCCCCCAGGGGGGATAATGAGCAGTTCTTC. It translates to CASSMPPRGDNEQFF. Full variable domain (remainder filled in from reference TRBV19 and TRBJ2-1): DGGITQSPKYLFRKEGQNVTLSCEQNLNHDAMYWYRQDPGQGLRLIYYSQIVNDFQKGDIAEGYSVSREKKESFPLTVTSAQKNPTAFYLCASSMPPRGDNEQFFGPGTRLTVL.